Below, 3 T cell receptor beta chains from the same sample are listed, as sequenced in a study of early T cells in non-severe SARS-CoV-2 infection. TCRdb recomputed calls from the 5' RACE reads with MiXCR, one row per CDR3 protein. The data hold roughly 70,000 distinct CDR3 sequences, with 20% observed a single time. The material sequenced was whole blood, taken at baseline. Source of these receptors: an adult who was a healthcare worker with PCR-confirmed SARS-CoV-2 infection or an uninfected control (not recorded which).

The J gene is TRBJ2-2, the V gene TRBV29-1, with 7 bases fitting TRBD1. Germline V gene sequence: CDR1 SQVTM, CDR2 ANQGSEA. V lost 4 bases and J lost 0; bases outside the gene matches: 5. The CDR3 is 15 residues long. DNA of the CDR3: TGCAGCGTTGCCCTGGGACAGACGAACACCGGGGAGCTGTTTTTT. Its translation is CSVALGQTNTGELFF.

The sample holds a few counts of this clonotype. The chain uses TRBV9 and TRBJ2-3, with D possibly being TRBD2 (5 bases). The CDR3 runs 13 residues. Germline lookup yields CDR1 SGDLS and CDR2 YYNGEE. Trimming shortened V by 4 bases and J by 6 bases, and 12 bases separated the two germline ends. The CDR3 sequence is CASSTGLPDTQYF. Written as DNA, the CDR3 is TGTGCCAGCAGCACCGGACTTCCGGATACGCAGTATTTT.

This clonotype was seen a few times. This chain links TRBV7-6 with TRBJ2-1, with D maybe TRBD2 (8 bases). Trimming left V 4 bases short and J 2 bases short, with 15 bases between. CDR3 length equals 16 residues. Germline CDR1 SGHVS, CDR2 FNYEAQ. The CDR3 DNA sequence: TGTGCCAGCAGCTCCGGGAGGGGGCCCACCTACAATGAGCAGTTCTTC. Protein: CASSSGRGPTYNEQFF.